These 29 T cell receptor beta chains share one sample of origin, sequenced in a study of T-cell memory formation after mild COVID-19. One entry per CDR3 protein, called by TCRdb with MiXCR from the 5' RACE reads. The table records hundreds of thousands of distinct CDR3 sequences, 20% of them present only once. Sequencing was done on a sample of PBMCs or a T cell subset sorted from them (not recorded which). The receptor source for this set is an adult woman who had mild COVID-19 (a few samples of this study predate the infection). Cell type and time point are not known.

This clonotype was detected once. V and J are TRBV4-1 and TRBJ1-1; D is ambiguous. With 9 bases removed from V and 1 base from J, the gap between germline ends came to 9 bases. The CDR3 contains 12 residues. Germline loops: CDR1 MGHRA, CDR2 YSYEKL. CDR3 nucleotide sequence: TGCGCCAGTGGGCATACGAACACTGAAGCTTTCTTT. Translated: CASGHTNTEAFF.

In its sample, this clonotype was seen a few times. The chain recombines TRBV14 with TRBJ1-4; tentatively, D is TRBD1 (5 bases). Germline V gene sequence: CDR1 SGHDN, CDR2 FVKESK. V lost 0 bases and J lost 6, with 11 bases in between. This CDR3 spans 15 amino acids. Written as DNA, the CDR3 is TGTGCCAGCAGCCAAGATTCGGCAGGGTATGAAAAACTGTTTTTT. The encoded protein is CASSQDSAGYEKLFF.

The chain couples TRBV5-6 to TRBJ1-2; 8 positions match TRBD1. The CDR3 covers 17 residues. The junction had 16 bases not matched to a gene; V was cut back by 2 bases and J by 7 bases. Germline V gene sequence: CDR1 SGHDT, CDR2 YYEEEE. This CDR3 is CASSFQNLLDRGSGYTF. The DNA for the CDR3 is TGTGCCAGCAGCTTCCAGAATCTATTAGACAGGGGTAGTGGCTACACCTTC.

This clonotype came up a few times. V is TRBV18 and J is TRBJ2-7; D uncertain. This CDR3 has 13 residues. Germline loops: CDR1 KGHSH, CDR2 LQKENI. With 3 bases removed from V and 1 base from J, the gap between germline ends came to 7 bases. The CDR3 protein is CASSPPMSYEQYF. The CDR3 DNA is TGTGCCAGCTCACCCCCAATGTCCTACGAGCAGTACTTC.

The sample holds many counts of this clonotype. The chain carries TRBV19 and TRBJ1-5; D unresolved. This CDR3 spans 13 amino acids. Trimming removed 9 bases from V and 7 bases from J, with 16 bases in between. CDR1 LNHDA and CDR2 SQIVND come from the germline V gene (reference sequence). CDR3 sequence reads: CASAQNTQQPQHF. The CDR3 DNA is TGTGCCAGCGCGCAGAACACCCAACAGCCCCAGCATTTT.

This chain links TRBV20-1 with TRBJ1-3, with D possibly matching TRBD1 (5 bases). The CDR3 has 15 amino acids. The germline V and J ends were trimmed by 0 bases and 1 base, with 10 bases remaining between them. From germline, CDR1 is DFQATT and CDR2 SNEGSKA (reference sequence). CDR3 sequence: CSARDLDRSGNTIYF. DNA of the CDR3: TGCAGTGCTAGAGATCTAGACAGATCTGGAAACACCATATATTTT.

This chain connects TRBV27 to TRBJ2-2; D not certain. The V end lost 7 bases, the J end lost 3 bases, and 6 bases lay between the germline ends. The CDR3 has 12 amino acids. Germline CDR1 reads MNHEY; CDR2 reads SMNVEV (reference sequence). CDR3 region: CASNGYTGELFF. In nucleotides, the CDR3 is TGTGCCAGCAACGGTTACACCGGGGAGCTGTTTTTT.

This clonotype has only a few counts. The chain uses TRBV9 and TRBJ2-2, with D tentatively TRBD1 (6 bases). V dropped 4 bases and J dropped 0 bases, with 13 bases sitting between them. Germline V gene data show CDR1 as SGDLS and CDR2 as YYNGEE. CDR3 length: 16 residues. Here the CDR3 reads CASSPGTYANTGELFF. DNA for the CDR3: TGTGCCAGCAGCCCAGGGACATACGCGAACACCGGGGAGCTGTTTTTT. Full variable domain (missing parts from reference TRBV9 and TRBJ2-2): DSGVTQTPKHLITATGQRVTLRCSPRSGDLSVYWYQQSLDQGLQFLIQYYNGEERAKGNILERFSAQQFPDLHSELNLSSLELGDSALYFCASSPGTYANTGELFFGEGSRLTVL.

This clonotype was observed a few times. The chain recombines TRBV6-2 or TRBV6-3 with TRBJ1-5; possible D gene TRBD1, 6 bases. The CDR3 is 18 residues long. Trimming stripped 2 bases from V and 2 bases from J, with 19 bases between. Germline lookup yields CDR1 MNHEY and CDR2 SVGEGT. The CDR3 protein is CASSYAKITGIGNQPQHF. CDR3 nucleotides: TGTGCCAGCAGTTACGCCAAGATAACAGGGATCGGCAATCAGCCCCAGCATTTT.

This clonotype has a handful of counts. This chain connects TRBV27 to TRBJ2-3; D is ambiguous. This CDR3 is 11 amino acids long. Germline V gives CDR1 MNHEY, CDR2 SMNVEV (reference sequence). Trimming stripped 7 bases from V and 4 bases from J, with 6 bases between. Here the CDR3 reads CASNFADTQYF. The CDR3 DNA reads as TGTGCCAGCAACTTCGCAGATACGCAGTATTTT.

This clonotype occurred a few times. The genes are TRBV6-9 and TRBJ1-5; no clear D gene. Germline loops: CDR1 MNHGY, CDR2 SVAAGI. V was pared by 7 bases and J by 4 bases, with 14 bases between. The length of the CDR3 is 14 residues. The CDR3: CASTRRKINQPQHF. CDR3 bases: TGTGCCAGCACCCGCAGGAAGATAAATCAGCCCCAGCATTTT.

As DNA, the CDR3 is TGCGCCAGCAGCCCCGACAGGGGAGGTATGGAGCAGTACTTC. Amino acid sequence: CASSPDRGGMEQYF. The genes are TRBV5-1 and TRBJ2-7; 8 bases are shared with TRBD1. Looked up from germline, CDR1 is SGHRS and CDR2 is YFSETQ. Trimming took 4 bases from V and 7 from J; bases not matched to a gene: 10. The CDR3 loop spans 14 amino acids.

This clonotype has a handful of counts. The chain recombines TRBV15 with TRBJ2-5; D not certain. The CDR3 sequence is 11 residues long. V lost 4 bases to trimming and J lost 4 bases, with 4 bases between them. Germline lookup yields CDR1 LNHNV and CDR2 YYDKDF (reference sequence). The DNA of the CDR3 is TGTGCCACCAGCACCACAGAGACCCAGTACTTC. Protein sequence: CATSTTETQYF. The whole variable domain, remainder taken from reference TRBV15 and TRBJ2-5, is DAMVIQNPRYQVTQFGKPVTLSCSQTLNHNVMYWYQQKSSQAPKLLFHYYDKDFNNEADTPDNFQSRRPNTSFCFLDIRSPGLGDTAMYLCATSTTETQYFGPGTRLLVL.

This clonotype appeared many times. The rearrangement joins TRBV5-1 to TRBJ1-2, with 7 bases aligning to TRBD1. V lost 0 bases to trimming and J lost 2 bases; unmatched junction nucleotides: 4. The length of the CDR3 is 15 residues. Germline V lookup: CDR1 SGHRS, CDR2 YFSETQ. CDR3 DNA: TGCGCCAGCAGCTTGGCGGGACAGACAAACTATGGCTACACCTTC. Amino acid sequence: CASSLAGQTNYGYTF.

The chain uses TRBV19 and TRBJ2-4; TRBD1 agrees at 9 bases. The CDR3 is 14 amino acids. CDR1 is LNHDA and CDR2 is SQIVND in the germline V gene (reference sequence). The V segment lost 3 bases and the J segment 3 bases; nucleotides outside the gene matches: 0. The DNA of the CDR3 is TGTGCCAGTAGTATGGGACAGGGCAAAAACATTCAGTACTTC. Translating it yields CASSMGQGKNIQYF.

The chain recombines TRBV15 with TRBJ1-3; 7 nucleotides align to TRBD1. Germline CDR1 reads LNHNV; CDR2 reads YYDKDF (reference sequence). The CDR3 is 14 residues long. V shed 4 bases, J shed 4 bases, and the junction held 4 bases outside the gene matches. CDR3 coding DNA: TGTGCCACCAGCAAGGGGGCGCAGGGAAACACCATATATTTT. Protein: CATSKGAQGNTIYF.

This clonotype appeared a few times. The chain is built from TRBV4-2 and TRBJ2-3; 12 nucleotides match TRBD2. The CDR3 is 16 residues long. Germline CDR1 is LGHNA and CDR2 is YNFKEQ. V dropped 2 bases and J dropped 2; count of bases not matched to a gene: 2. This CDR3 reads CASSQLAGGDTDTQYF. The CDR3, as DNA: TGTGCCAGCAGCCAACTAGCGGGGGGGGACACAGATACGCAGTATTTT.

This clonotype was counted a few times. This rearrangement joins TRBV20-1 to TRBJ2-7, with a possible D match to TRBD2 (5 bases). This CDR3 is built from 16 residues. The ends were cut back, 0 bases at V and 2 bases at J, with 17 bases in the middle. Per germline, CDR1 DFQATT and CDR2 SNEGSKA (reference sequence). CDR3 region: CSARDGGRGSPYEQYF. The CDR3 DNA follows: TGCAGTGCTAGAGACGGAGGTCGGGGATCCCCCTACGAGCAGTACTTC.

V gene TRBV29-1 combines with J gene TRBJ2-7, with TRBD1 matching over 9 bases. Trimming removed 3 bases from V and 2 bases from J; junction bases left unmatched: 5. This CDR3 is built from 14 residues. CDR1 is SQVTM, CDR2 ANQGSEA, per germline. CDR3 coding DNA: TGCAGCGTTGAGGCGACAGGGGGAACCTACGAGCAGTACTTC. This sequence encodes CSVEATGGTYEQYF.

A few counts support this clonotype. This chain links TRBV24-1 with TRBJ2-3; 9 bases fit TRBD1. The V gene end was trimmed by 3 bases and the J gene end by 3 bases; junction bases not matched to a gene: 3. This CDR3 has 15 amino acids. Per the germline V gene, CDR1 is KGHDR and CDR2 is SFDVKD. The CDR3 loop reads CATSDTGQGTDTQYF. CDR3 coding DNA: TGTGCCACCAGTGATACGGGACAGGGTACAGATACGCAGTATTTT.

The table lists this clonotype with a few counts. The rearrangement uses TRBV12-3 or TRBV12-4 and TRBJ2-7; 8 bases align to TRBD1. V gave up 6 bases and J gave up 11 bases; unmatched junction bases: 6. The CDR3 runs to 11 residues. CDR3 protein: CASRMGQAEYF. The CDR3 nucleotides are TGTGCCAGCAGAATGGGACAGGCAGAGTACTTC.

A few counts support this clonotype. This chain links TRBV4-1 with TRBJ1-1; no definite D call. The CDR3 covers 12 residues. Per the germline V gene, CDR1 is MGHRA and CDR2 is YSYEKL. Trimming stripped 1 base from V and 6 bases from J, with 6 bases between. The CDR3 coding sequence is TGCGCCAGCAGCCAAGTCCCAGCTGAAGCTTTCTTT. This codes for CASSQVPAEAFF.

The chain has TRBV15 and TRBJ2-3; TRBD2 agrees at 7 bases. Germline-derived CDR1 and CDR2 are LNHNV and YYDKDF (reference sequence). With V trimmed by 1 base and J by 6 bases, 10 bases remained unmatched. The CDR3 is made up of 16 amino acids. The CDR3 bases are TGTGCCACCAGCAGAGTAGGACTAGGAGGCGGGGATACGCAGTATTTT. Translated: CATSRVGLGGGDTQYF.

This chain links TRBV2 with TRBJ2-5, with TRBD1 as a possible D gene (5 bases). The V end was cut by 1 base, the J end by 2 bases, with 8 bases between. In germline, CDR1 is SNHLY, CDR2 FYNNEI. The CDR3 is 14 residues long. Here the CDR3 reads CASSEENRQETQYF. Here the CDR3 DNA reads TGTGCCAGCAGTGAAGAAAACAGGCAAGAGACCCAGTACTTC.

V usage is TRBV4-2 and J usage is TRBJ2-5, with 13 bases identical to TRBD2. V gave up 0 bases and J gave up 1 base; unmatched junction bases: 11. This CDR3 is built from 20 residues. Looked up from germline, CDR1 is LGHNA and CDR2 is YNFKEQ. CDR3: CASSQDLASGLAGSQETQYF. The CDR3 DNA follows: TGTGCCAGCAGCCAAGATCTGGCGTCGGGACTAGCGGGGAGCCAAGAGACCCAGTACTTC.

J is TRBJ2-7 and V is TRBV7-9; D call uncertain. Per the germline V gene, CDR1 is SEHNR and CDR2 is FQNEAQ (reference sequence). The CDR3 runs 13 residues. V gave up 1 base and J gave up 5 bases, with 9 bases separating them. The CDR3 DNA is TGTGCCAGCAGCTTAGGGGGTATGAACGAGCAGTACTTC. Amino acid sequence: CASSLGGMNEQYF.

The chain links TRBV7-9 to TRBJ2-5; 10 nucleotides align to TRBD2. From germline, CDR1 is SEHNR and CDR2 FQNEAQ (reference sequence). CDR3 length: 16 residues. The V segment lost 6 bases and the J segment 4 bases; nucleotides outside the gene matches: 11. The DNA of the CDR3 is TGTGCCAGCAGAACCTCTAGCGGGGGAGGAAGAGAGACCCAGTACTTC. Its translation: CASRTSSGGGRETQYF.

This sequence joins TRBV6-2 or TRBV6-3 and TRBJ2-7; D call uncertain. Trimming cost V 7 bases and J 2 bases, with 12 bases left between them. The germline gives CDR1 MNHEY, CDR2 SVGEGT. The CDR3 extends over 13 amino acids. CDR3 protein: CASTPSWAYEQYF. The CDR3 bases are TGTGCCAGCACCCCCTCATGGGCCTACGAGCAGTACTTC.

The genes are TRBV18 and TRBJ2-5; D uncertain. This CDR3 is built from 14 residues. The V end lost 3 bases, the J end lost 4 bases, and 12 bases lay between the germline ends. CDR1 is KGHSH and CDR2 is LQKENI in the germline V gene. CDR3 nucleotides: TGTGCCAGCTCACCTGCTCACGGGCGAGAGACCCAGTACTTC. Its protein is CASSPAHGRETQYF.